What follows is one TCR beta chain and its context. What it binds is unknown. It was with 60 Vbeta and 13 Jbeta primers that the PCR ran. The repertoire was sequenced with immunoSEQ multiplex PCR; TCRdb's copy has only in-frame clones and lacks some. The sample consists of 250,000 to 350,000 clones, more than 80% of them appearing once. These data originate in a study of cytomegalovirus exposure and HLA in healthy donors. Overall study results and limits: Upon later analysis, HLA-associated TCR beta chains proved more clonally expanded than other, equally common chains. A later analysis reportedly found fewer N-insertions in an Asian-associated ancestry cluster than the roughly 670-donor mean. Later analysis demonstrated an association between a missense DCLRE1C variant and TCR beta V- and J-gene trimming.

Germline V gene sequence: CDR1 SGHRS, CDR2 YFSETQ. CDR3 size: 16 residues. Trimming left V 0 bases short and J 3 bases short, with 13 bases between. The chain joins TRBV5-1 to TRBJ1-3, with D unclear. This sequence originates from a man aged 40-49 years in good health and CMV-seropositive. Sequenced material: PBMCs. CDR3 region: CASSLAAQTYGNTIYF. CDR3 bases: TGCGCCAGCAGCTTGGCGGCACAGACATATGGAAACACCATATATTTT.